The 8 T cell receptor beta chains listed next were all sequenced from one sample in a study of cytomegalovirus exposure and HLA in healthy donors. Amplification used 60 Vbeta primers and 13 Jbeta primers. TCRdb keeps only in-frame clones here, not all; method: immunoSEQ multiplex PCR. Here the sample spans about 250,000 clones, more than 70% being singletons. The sequenced sample consisted of PBMCs. The receptors come from a boy between 5 and 17 years old in good health and CMV-seronegative.

The chain uses TRBV10-1 and TRBJ2-1; 8 bases match TRBD1. With V trimmed by 2 bases and J by 5 bases, 5 bases remained unmatched. The length of the CDR3 is 15 residues. The germline CDR1 and CDR2 sequences are WNHNN and SYGVQD (reference sequence). CDR3 nucleotides: TGCGCCAGCAGTGAGGTGACAGGGGTCAACAATGAGCAGTTCTTC. Protein product: CASSEVTGVNNEQFF.

V is TRBV11-2 and J is TRBJ1-3; 9 bases match TRBD1. Germline V gives CDR1 SGHAT, CDR2 FQNNGV. The CDR3 loop spans 17 amino acids. Unmatched junction bases numbered 13, after V lost 5 bases and J lost 5 bases. Here the CDR3 DNA reads TGTGCCAGCAGCCCCGGACAGGGGCCCCTCACTAGAAACACCATATATTTT. Amino acids: CASSPGQGPLTRNTIYF.

This chain joins TRBV7-9 and TRBJ2-4; TRBD1 aligns across 7 bases. CDR3 length: 19 residues. V lost 5 bases, J lost 1 base, and 17 bases stayed unmatched. Germline V CDR1 and CDR2: SEHNR, FQNEAQ (reference sequence). The CDR3 sequence: CASSPGRRAGGLAKNIQYF. In DNA form, the CDR3 reads TGTGCCAGCAGCCCAGGCCGGCGTGCAGGGGGTCTTGCCAAAAACATTCAGTACTTC.

This clone was picked up a small number of times. The chain uses TRBV5-6 and TRBJ1-2, with a tentative D call TRBD1 (5 bases). CDR3 length equals 13 residues. V gave up 4 bases and J gave up 4 bases, with 11 bases separating them. CDR1 and CDR2 (germline): SGHDT, YYEEEE. CDR3 protein: CASSGTGLYGYTF. As DNA, the CDR3 is TGTGCCAGCAGCGGGACGGGACTCTATGGCTACACCTTC.

The V call is TRBV4-1, the J call TRBJ1-3; D unclear. This CDR3 contains 15 residues. CDR1 is MGHRA, CDR2 YSYEKL, per germline. Trimming removed 6 bases from V and 2 bases from J, with 14 bases in between. The CDR3 DNA is TGCGCCAGCAGTCGTCTAGTGGGAGCTGGAAACACCATATATTTT. Its translation: CASSRLVGAGNTIYF.

The chain has TRBV6-1 and TRBJ2-7; D unclear. Trimming cost V 3 bases and J 2 bases, with 2 bases left between them. Germline lookup yields CDR1 MNHNS and CDR2 SASEGT. This CDR3 spans 11 amino acids. The CDR3 DNA sequence: TGTGCCAGCAGTGACGCCTACGAGCAGTACTTC. Its protein product is CASSDAYEQYF.

This sequence joins TRBV2 and TRBJ1-1; D may be TRBD1 (6 bases). V shed 7 bases and J shed 0 bases, with 15 bases lying between them. Germline V gene lookup returns CDR1 SNHLY and CDR2 FYNNEI. The CDR3 has 15 amino acids. CDR3 region: CASTWGPNMNTEAFF. CDR3 nucleotide sequence: TGTGCCAGCACGTGGGGGCCCAATATGAACACTGAAGCTTTCTTT.

The genes are TRBV7-6 and TRBJ2-5; 7 bases agree with TRBD2. V was pared by 1 base and J by 4 bases, with 3 bases of the junction left unmatched. The CDR3 runs 14 residues. Germline CDR1 reads SGHVS; CDR2 reads FNYEAQ. DNA for the CDR3: TGTGCCAGCAGCTTAGGGACTAGGGGAGAGACCCAGTACTTC. Translating it yields CASSLGTRGETQYF.